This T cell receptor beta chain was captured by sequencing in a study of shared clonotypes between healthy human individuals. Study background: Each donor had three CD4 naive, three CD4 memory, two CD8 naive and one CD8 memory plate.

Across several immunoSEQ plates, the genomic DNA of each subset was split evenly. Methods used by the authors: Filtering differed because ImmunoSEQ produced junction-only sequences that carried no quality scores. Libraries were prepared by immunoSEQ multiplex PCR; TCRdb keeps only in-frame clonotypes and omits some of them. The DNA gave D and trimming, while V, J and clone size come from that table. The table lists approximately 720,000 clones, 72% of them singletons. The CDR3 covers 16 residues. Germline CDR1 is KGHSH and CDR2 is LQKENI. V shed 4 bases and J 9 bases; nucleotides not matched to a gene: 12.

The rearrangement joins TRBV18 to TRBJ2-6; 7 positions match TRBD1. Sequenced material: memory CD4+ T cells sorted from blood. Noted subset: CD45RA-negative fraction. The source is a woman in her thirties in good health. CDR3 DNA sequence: TGTGCCAGCTCACGGAGCAAAGGGGGCCTCGACAACGTCCTGACTTTC. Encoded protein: CASSRSKGGLDNVLTF.